What follows are 31 T cell receptor beta chains derived from one specimen sequenced in a study of CD8+CD57+ T cells in acquired aplastic anemia. According to the study, genomic DNA was the template for TCR beta VDJ and CDR3 profiling. TCRdb reanalysed the reads using MiXCR and keeps one entry per CDR3 protein. The profile shows fewer than 250,000 distinct CDR3 sequences, approximately 45% of them singletons. Patients chosen for sequencing had CD8+CD57+ cells that had expanded, as shown by flow cytometry. Source material: sorted CD4+, CD8+, or CD8+CD57+ T cells (not recorded which) from PBMCs. The receptors originated from a human donor with aplastic anemia.

V and J are TRBV7-8 and TRBJ1-5; 7 nucleotides match TRBD1. The J segment lost 0 bases and the V segment lost 6 bases, leaving 11 bases of the junction unmatched. Germline-derived CDR1 and CDR2 are SGHVS and FQNEAQ. The CDR3 contains 17 residues. Written as DNA, the CDR3 is TGTGCCAGCAGTCCCCAAGGGACAGATTATAGCAATCAGCCCCAGCATTTT. Residues: CASSPQGTDYSNQPQHF.

This clonotype occurred once. The rearrangement uses TRBV20-1 and TRBJ2-7; D perhaps matches TRBD2 (5 bases). The CDR3 covers 13 residues. Trimming removed 2 bases at V and 7 bases at J, with 15 bases between. Germline assignment: CDR1 DFQATT and CDR2 SNEGSKA (reference sequence). The CDR3 DNA reads as TGCAGTGCTAGAAGCGGCATCTCCGATGAGCAGTACTTC. As protein: CSARSGISDEQYF.

In its sample, this clonotype was seen once. A read error is possible here, since a much larger clone lies one base away. This rearrangement joins TRBV28 to TRBJ2-1; 8 bases line up with TRBD1. Germline loops: CDR1 MDHEN, CDR2 SYDVKM. The V and J ends lost 7 bases and 3 bases, in that order; junction bases with no gene match: 8. The CDR3 consists of 15 residues. CDR3 sequence: CASTFGTGYYNEQFF. CDR3 sequence (DNA): TGTGCCAGCACATTCGGGACAGGCTACTACAATGAGCAGTTCTTC.

The chain links TRBV7-8 to TRBJ2-1, with D perhaps matching TRBD1 (5 bases). The germline V and J ends were trimmed by 2 bases and 0 bases, with 14 bases remaining between them. Germline loops: CDR1 SGHVS, CDR2 FQNEAQ. The CDR3 consists of 17 residues. The CDR3 loop reads CASSLPQGRSSYNEQFF. As DNA, the CDR3 is TGTGCCAGCAGCTTACCTCAGGGAAGGAGCTCCTACAATGAGCAGTTCTTC.

The chain combines TRBV20-1 with TRBJ2-2, with D perhaps matching TRBD2 (5 bases). CDR3 size: 15 residues. The germline V gene has CDR1 DFQATT and CDR2 SNEGSKA (reference sequence). Trimming removed 6 bases from V and 5 bases from J, with 19 bases in between. The CDR3 here is CSAKAPAERTGELFF. In DNA form, the CDR3 reads TGCAGTGCGAAGGCCCCAGCGGAGAGAACCGGGGAGCTGTTTTTT.

This clonotype showed up many times. The chain combines TRBV10-3 with TRBJ1-5; a weak D match, TRBD1 (6 bases). CDR3 size: 15 residues. V was cut by 4 bases and J by 7 bases, with 17 bases left in between. Germline-derived CDR1 and CDR2 are ENHRY and SYGVKD. CDR3 bases: TGTGCCATCAGTGGATTGGGACATATTTTGCAGCCCCAGCATTTT. Its protein product is CAISGLGHILQPQHF.

The chain uses TRBV9 and TRBJ1-2, with 9 positions matching TRBD1. This CDR3 is 13 amino acids long. Trimming took 3 bases from V and 6 from J; bases not matched to a gene: 3. The germline gives CDR1 SGDLS, CDR2 YYNGEE. The CDR3 loop reads CASSGGTGNGYTF. In nucleotides, the CDR3 is TGTGCCAGCAGCGGCGGGACAGGGAATGGCTACACCTTC.

The chain is built from TRBV5-1 and TRBJ2-7, with TRBD1 matching 8 bases. This CDR3 region has 17 residues. Germline V gives CDR1 SGHRS, CDR2 YFSETQ. V was pared by 4 bases and J by 5 bases, with 17 bases of the junction left unmatched. Here the CDR3 reads CASSPDLGQGAYHEQYF. The CDR3 DNA sequence: TGCGCCAGCAGCCCCGACCTCGGCCAGGGGGCTTACCACGAGCAGTACTTC.

The chain uses TRBV5-1 and TRBJ1-2; D is perhaps TRBD1 (6 bases). CDR1 SGHRS and CDR2 YFSETQ come from the germline V gene. Between the trimmed V and J ends, which lost 5 bases and 4 bases, there was a span of 12 bases. The CDR3 contains 13 residues. CDR3 nucleotides: TGCGCCAGCAGTCCAGGACAGCCCTATGGCTACACCTTC. This sequence encodes CASSPGQPYGYTF.

There are many counts of this clonotype. J is TRBJ2-2 and V is TRBV20-1, with 7 bases matching TRBD2. The CDR3 totals 16 residues. With V trimmed by 0 bases and J by 6 bases, 10 bases remained unmatched. Germline lookup yields CDR1 DFQATT and CDR2 SNEGSKA (reference sequence). This chain's CDR3 is CSARDIEGGPAGELFF. The CDR3 DNA follows: TGCAGTGCTAGAGATATTGAGGGAGGGCCCGCCGGGGAGCTGTTTTTT.

The chain employs TRBV10-3 and TRBJ1-1; TRBD1 matches 7 bases. Germline loops: CDR1 ENHRY, CDR2 SYGVKD. The CDR3 totals 15 residues. V shed 3 bases, J shed 10 bases, and the junction held 14 bases outside the gene matches. CDR3 sequence (DNA): TGTGCCATCAGTGATGGGACAGAACCTCCAAGGGGAGCTTTCTTT. It translates to CAISDGTEPPRGAFF.

On this clonotype: With a much larger clone just one base away, this may be a read error. The chain is built from TRBV7-2 and TRBJ2-1; 10 bases map to TRBD2. CDR1 is SGHTA and CDR2 is FQGNSA in the germline V gene. The CDR3 length is 15 residues. As DNA, the CDR3 is TGTGCCAGCAGCTTGAGACTAGCGGGCGGCAGTGAGCAGTCCTTC. Encoded protein: CASSLRLAGGSEQSF.

This clonotype was detected ten times or more. The chain couples TRBV7-9 to TRBJ2-2; unclear D gene. The CDR3 has 11 amino acids. The V end lost 7 bases, the J end lost 6 bases, and 6 bases lay between the germline ends. The germline V gene has CDR1 SEHNR and CDR2 FQNEAQ (reference sequence). The CDR3 protein is CASNGPGELFF. The DNA for the CDR3 is TGTGCCAGCAACGGTCCCGGGGAGCTGTTTTTT.

This clonotype was found many times. V is TRBV11-2 and J is TRBJ2-7, with TRBD2 matching over 10 bases. The CDR3 has 16 amino acids. Per the germline V gene, CDR1 is SGHAT and CDR2 is FQNNGV. The V segment lost 3 bases and the J segment 0 bases; nucleotides outside the gene matches: 5. In DNA, the CDR3 is TGTGCCAGCAGCTTGCTTACTAGCGGGGACTCCTACGAGCAGTACTTC. It yields the protein CASSLLTSGDSYEQYF.

This clonotype has only a few counts. The rearrangement links TRBV4-3 to TRBJ2-1, with 7 positions matching TRBD1. The CDR3 sequence is 16 residues long. Germline V gene lookup returns CDR1 LGHNA and CDR2 YSLEER. J lost 3 bases, V lost 2 bases, and 7 bases had no gene match. The DNA of the CDR3 is TGCGCCAGCAGCCAAAAACAGGGGAGTAGCTACAATGAGCAGTTCTTC. Protein: CASSQKQGSSYNEQFF.

This clonotype was observed a handful of times. V gene TRBV6-4 combines with J gene TRBJ2-1; 9 bases are shared with TRBD1. Trimming took 1 base from V and 4 from J; bases not matched to a gene: 11. The CDR3 has 18 amino acids. CDR1 MRHNA and CDR2 SNTAGT come from the germline V gene. CDR3 bases: TGTGCCAGCAGTGACTTACCCCGGACAGGGGAAGGGTACAATGAGCAGTTCTTC. As protein: CASSDLPRTGEGYNEQFF.

For this clonotype: A junction end diverges from the germline sequence, so it may reflect a read error. This sequence joins TRBV9 and TRBJ2-5; 8 bases are shared with TRBD1. CDR1 and CDR2 (germline): SGDLS, YYNGEE. This CDR3 is 14 amino acids long. Here the CDR3 DNA reads TGTGCCAGCAGCGACGGACAGGGAGAGGAGACCCAGTATTTC. This codes for CASSDGQGEETQYF.

This clonotype was recorded many times. This sequence joins TRBV29-1 and TRBJ2-2; 8 bases map to TRBD2. This CDR3 is built from 14 residues. Germline CDR1 is SQVTM and CDR2 is ANQGSEA. With 6 bases clipped from V and 3 bases from J, the junction kept 6 bases outside the gene matches. CDR3 sequence: CSVDAGLDTGELFF. CDR3 bases: TGCAGCGTGGATGCGGGACTAGACACCGGGGAGCTGTTTTTT.

The chain has TRBV7-6 and TRBJ2-5, with D uncertain. The CDR3 runs 11 residues. V was clipped by 6 bases and J by 5 bases, with 7 bases between them. Germline CDR1 and CDR2: SGHVS and FNYEAQ. CDR3 coding DNA: TGTGCCAGCAGTCAACCGGAGACCCAGTACTTC. It is translated as CASSQPETQYF.

Many counts were recorded for this clonotype. J is TRBJ2-7 and V is TRBV10-1; no definite D call. The CDR3 loop spans 8 amino acids. Trimming shortened V by 7 bases and J by 8 bases, and 3 bases separated the two germline ends. The germline CDR1 and CDR2 sequences are WNHNN and SYGVQD (reference sequence). CDR3 amino acids: CASNKQYF. In DNA form, the CDR3 reads TGCGCCAGCAATAAGCAGTACTTC.

This clonotype was detected ten times or more. This rearrangement joins TRBV20-1 to TRBJ2-7, with 14 bases that match TRBD2. Germline V gene data show CDR1 as DFQATT and CDR2 as SNEGSKA (reference sequence). With V trimmed by 6 bases and J by 7 bases, 11 bases remained unmatched. There are 15 residues in the CDR3. The CDR3 nucleotides read TGCAGTGCGCCGACTAGCGGGGGGGGGCGGGGAGAGCAGTACTTC. Its translation is CSAPTSGGGRGEQYF.

Only one count was recorded for this clonotype. J is TRBJ1-6 and V is TRBV27; TRBD1 might be the D (6 bases). The CDR3 is made up of 15 amino acids. Trimming removed 7 bases at V and 7 bases at J, with 17 bases between. In germline, CDR1 is MNHEY, CDR2 SMNVEV (reference sequence). The CDR3 region is CASTSGTRMNSPLHF. Written as DNA, the CDR3 is TGTGCCAGCACCTCTGGGACACGGATGAATTCACCCCTCCACTTT.

The chain employs TRBV7-9 and TRBJ1-2; weak D call: TRBD1 (6 bases). The V gene lost 1 base and the J gene lost 2 bases, with 11 bases spanning the gap. This CDR3 spans 15 amino acids. The germline V gene encodes CDR1 SEHNR and CDR2 FQNEAQ (reference sequence). CDR3: CASSLGGDKNYGYTF. As DNA, the CDR3 is TGTGCCAGCAGCTTAGGAGGGGACAAGAACTATGGCTACACCTTC.

A note on this clonotype: Being one base from a much bigger clone, this may be a read error. The CDR3 here is CSAREYRVEGNNPPLHF. CDR3 DNA sequence: TGCAGTGCTAGAGAGTACAGGGTAGAAGGGAATAATCCACCCCTCCACTTT. This chain links TRBV20-1 with TRBJ1-6; a possible D gene is TRBD1 (6 bases). The CDR3 consists of 17 residues. Germline CDR1 and CDR2: DFQATT and SNEGSKA (reference sequence).

There are many counts of this clonotype. The J gene is TRBJ1-2, the V gene TRBV9, with no clear D. In germline, CDR1 is SGDLS, CDR2 YYNGEE. This CDR3 region has 14 residues. Trimming pared 4 bases from V and 4 bases from J, leaving 14 bases between. The CDR3 DNA sequence: TGTGCCAGCAGCCCCAAGGGCCTTAGCTATGGCTACACCTTC. This sequence encodes CASSPKGLSYGYTF.

The CDR3, as DNA: TGTGCCAGCAGCCAAACTCGGTCCTCCTACGAGCAGTACTTC. Residues: CASSQTRSSYEQYF. The V call is TRBV3-1, the J call TRBJ2-7; D remains unclear. Trimming shortened V by 2 bases and J by 0 bases, and 8 bases separated the two germline ends. This CDR3 spans 14 amino acids. Germline V gives CDR1 LGHDT, CDR2 YNNKEL (reference sequence).

This clonotype occurred many times. The chain recombines TRBV7-3 with TRBJ2-1, with 9 bases identical to TRBD1. V lost 5 bases and J lost 7; bases outside the gene matches: 6. Germline CDR1 SGHTA, CDR2 FQGTGA. This CDR3 comprises 14 residues. The CDR3 bases are TGTGCCAGCAGCGCGGGACAGGGTGAGAATGAGCAGTTCTTC. Its translation is CASSAGQGENEQFF. Supplemented by reference TRBV7-3 and TRBJ2-1, the full variable domain reads GAGVSQTPSNKVTEKGKYVELRCDPISGHTALYWYRQSLGQGPEFLIYFQGTGAADDSGLPNDRFFAVRPEGSVSTLKIQRTERGDSAVYLCASSAGQGENEQFFGPGTRLTVL.

This clonotype was recorded many times. The rearrangement joins TRBV12-3 or TRBV12-4 to TRBJ2-5; TRBD1 matches 8 bases. The CDR3 has 16 residues. V dropped 6 bases and J dropped 5; count of bases not matched to a gene: 14. CDR3 protein: CASRPPGTGGGETQYF. The CDR3 DNA sequence: TGTGCCAGCAGACCACCTGGGACAGGAGGGGGGGAGACCCAGTACTTC.

V is TRBV6-1 and J is TRBJ2-1; D perhaps matches TRBD2 (5 bases). From germline, CDR1 is MNHNS and CDR2 SASEGT. Trimming removed 6 bases at V and 5 bases at J, with 14 bases between. The CDR3 has 14 residues. CDR3 loop: CASRRAPKDNEQFF. The CDR3, as DNA: TGTGCCAGCAGGAGGGCCCCCAAGGACAATGAGCAGTTCTTC.

This clonotype has at least ten counts. V and J are TRBV20-1 and TRBJ1-2; no definite D call. Trimming removed 6 bases from V and 1 base from J, with 12 bases in between. The CDR3 runs to 13 residues. Germline V gene sequence: CDR1 DFQATT, CDR2 SNEGSKA (reference sequence). CDR3 in amino acids: CSAADTNNYGYTF. The CDR3 DNA reads TGCAGTGCCGCCGACACCAATAACTATGGCTACACCTTC.

The chain carries TRBV2 and TRBJ2-7, with 12 bases lining up with TRBD1. The CDR3 is 15 amino acids. Germline values: CDR1 SNHLY, CDR2 FYNNEI. With V trimmed by 7 bases and J by 5 bases, 9 bases remained unmatched. The CDR3 spells CASIFPGQGAHEQYF. CDR3 DNA sequence: TGTGCCAGCATTTTCCCGGGACAGGGGGCCCACGAGCAGTACTTC.